This is a list of T cell receptor beta chains from one sample in a study of shared clonotypes between healthy human individuals. TCRdb's copy holds only in-frame clones and misses some; the assay was immunoSEQ multiplex PCR. The sample lists hundreds of thousands of clones, 95% to 98% seen once, with 0.3% in the top ten. The sample taken for sequencing was naive CD8+ T cells sorted from blood. Source of these receptors: a man aged 30 to 45 in good health. Both conserved end residues are trimmed from each CDR3.

V: TRBV27
J: TRBJ2-7
CDR3: ASSLLGIAGPYEQY

V: TRBV6-4
J: TRBJ1-2
CDR3: ASSEDWTDYGYT

V: TRBV5-1
J: TRBJ2-1
CDR3: ASSSTTTDLRPLYNEQF

V: TRBV7-9
J: TRBJ2-1
CDR3: AAGVGEQF

V: TRBV28
J: TRBJ2-1
CDR3: ASSELPGLPASNEQF

V: TRBV9
J: TRBJ1-2
CDR3: ASSSRIYGYT

V: TRBV9
J: TRBJ2-1
CDR3: ASSPSPRTSYNEQF

V: TRBV27
J: TRBJ1-5
CDR3: ASSSRLEGRHQPQH

V: TRBV7-3
J: TRBJ2-3
CDR3: ASSLTLEFGADTQY

V: TRBV7-2
J: TRBJ1-1
CDR3: ASSRRDRGGTEAF

V: TRBV6-5
J: TRBJ2-5
CDR3: ASSYSETQY